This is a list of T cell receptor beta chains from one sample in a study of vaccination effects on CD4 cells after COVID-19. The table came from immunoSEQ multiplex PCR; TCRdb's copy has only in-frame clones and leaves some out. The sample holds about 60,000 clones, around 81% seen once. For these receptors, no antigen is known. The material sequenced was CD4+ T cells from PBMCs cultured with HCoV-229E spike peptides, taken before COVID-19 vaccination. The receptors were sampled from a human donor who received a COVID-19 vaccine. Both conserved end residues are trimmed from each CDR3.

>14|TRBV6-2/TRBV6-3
ASSDRTGGYSYGYT
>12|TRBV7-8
ASSLVGTGYGYT
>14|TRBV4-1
ASSYRDRASNQPQH
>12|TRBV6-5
ASSTPGQGKGYT
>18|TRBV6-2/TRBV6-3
ASSTPKVAGGRRKTGELF
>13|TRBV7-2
ASSLVGGQNQPQH
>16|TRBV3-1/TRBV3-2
ASSQEGLAGAGTNEQF
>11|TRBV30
AWSGQSNQPQH
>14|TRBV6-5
ASSYSIGTPGNTIY
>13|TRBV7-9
ASSLGRLAPDTQY
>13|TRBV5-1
ASSFEGAGANVLT
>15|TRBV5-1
ASSPESGLALSGELF
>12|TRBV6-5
ASRGRNSGNTIY
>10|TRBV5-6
ASSYHNQPQH
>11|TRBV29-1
SVVGILNTEAF
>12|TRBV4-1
ASSREGQGYGYT
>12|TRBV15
ATSRDGLSEKLF
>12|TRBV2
ASRTRQGADGYT
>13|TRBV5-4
ASSLWAGGKDTQY
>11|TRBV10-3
AISITGADTQY
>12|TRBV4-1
ASSQARVGSPLH
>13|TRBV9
ASSLTPGVDEKLF
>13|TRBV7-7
ASSLGTSGGNEQF
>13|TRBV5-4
ASSSRQAANYGYT
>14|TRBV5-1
ASSLLAGGPGAELF
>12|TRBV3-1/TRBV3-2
ASSLGFGGRPQH
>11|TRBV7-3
ASSPTVGTEAF
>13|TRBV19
ASSLTGDRVQPQH
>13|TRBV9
ASSSVGGIVAGYT
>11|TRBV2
ASRGQGDSPLH
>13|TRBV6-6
ASRGQGRRNQPQH
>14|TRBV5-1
ASSLAGTRNTGELF
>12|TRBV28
ASSTLDRFFGYT
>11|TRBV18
ASSPFLNTEAF
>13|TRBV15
ATSRGTGVGYGYT
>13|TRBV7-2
ASSLGLVYTDTQY
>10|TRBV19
ASSIGRNGYT
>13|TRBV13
ASSLGDRGVSPLH
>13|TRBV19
ASGTSRVNTGELF
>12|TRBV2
ASSPGGSPDTQY
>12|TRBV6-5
ASSYAGRGQPQH
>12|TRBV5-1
ASSWGARADTQY
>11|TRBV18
ASSPHADTEAF
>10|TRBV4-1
ASSQGLTEAF
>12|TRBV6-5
ASSYGDSYTEAF
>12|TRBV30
AWSVGGAGQPQH
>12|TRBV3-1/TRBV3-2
ASRQGAGTDTQY
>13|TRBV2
ASRRQGSNTGELF
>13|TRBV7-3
ASSLTLENTGELF
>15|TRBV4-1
ASSQDFSSGGAYEQF
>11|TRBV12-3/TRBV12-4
ASSPSGWAEAF
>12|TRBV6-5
ASRSKDNYNEQF
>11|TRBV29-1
SVGSGSGQPQH
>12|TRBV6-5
ASSRTATNEKLF
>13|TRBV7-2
ASSLWTSGKETQY
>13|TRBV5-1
ASRKGGLTNEKLF
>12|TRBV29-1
SVVSGAGVAGYT
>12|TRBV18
ASSPGPTYNEQF
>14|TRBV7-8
ASSPRDMVSNQPQH
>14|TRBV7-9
ASSLREGTPGKTQY